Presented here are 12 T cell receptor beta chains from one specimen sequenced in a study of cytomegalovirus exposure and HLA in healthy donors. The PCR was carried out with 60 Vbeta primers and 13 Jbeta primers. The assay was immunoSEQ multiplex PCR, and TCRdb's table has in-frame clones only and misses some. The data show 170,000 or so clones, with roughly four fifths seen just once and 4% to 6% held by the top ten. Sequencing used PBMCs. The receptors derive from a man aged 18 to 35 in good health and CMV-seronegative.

For the CDR3, the DNA is TGTGCCTGGAGTGAGGATCGTGGGCGGCCCCAGCATTTT. This translates into CAWSEDRGRPQHF. V usage is TRBV30 and J usage is TRBJ1-5; D not certain. The CDR3 extends over 13 amino acids. V lost 1 base, J lost 9 bases, and 13 bases lay in between. CDR1 is GTSNPN and CDR2 is SVGIG in the germline V gene (reference sequence).

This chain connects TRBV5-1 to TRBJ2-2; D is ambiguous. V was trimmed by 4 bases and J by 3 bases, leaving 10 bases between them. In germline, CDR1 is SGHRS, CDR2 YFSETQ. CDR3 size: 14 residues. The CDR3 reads CASSPYMDTGELFF. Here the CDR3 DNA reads TGCGCCAGCAGCCCGTACATGGACACCGGGGAGCTGTTTTTT. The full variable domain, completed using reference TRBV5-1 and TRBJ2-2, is KAGVTQTPRYLIKTRGQQVTLSCSPISGHRSVSWYQQTPGQGLQFLFEYFSETQRNKGNFPGRFSGRQFSNSRSEMNVSTLELGDSALYLCASSPYMDTGELFFGEGSRLTVL.

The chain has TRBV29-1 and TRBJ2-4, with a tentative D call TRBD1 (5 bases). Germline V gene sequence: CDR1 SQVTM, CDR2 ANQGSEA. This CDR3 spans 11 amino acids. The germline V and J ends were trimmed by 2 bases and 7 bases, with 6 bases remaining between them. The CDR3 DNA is TGCAGCGTTGAAAAGGGGAACATTCAGTACTTC. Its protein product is CSVEKGNIQYF.

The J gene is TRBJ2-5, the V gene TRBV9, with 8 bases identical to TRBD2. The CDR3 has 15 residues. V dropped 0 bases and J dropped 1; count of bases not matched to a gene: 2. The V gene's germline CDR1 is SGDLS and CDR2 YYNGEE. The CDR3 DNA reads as TGTGCCAGCAGCGTAGCTGCGGGGGGCCAAGAGACCCAGTACTTC. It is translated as CASSVAAGGQETQYF. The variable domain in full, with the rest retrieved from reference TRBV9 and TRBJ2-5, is DSGVTQTPKHLITATGQRVTLRCSPRSGDLSVYWYQQSLDQGLQFLIQYYNGEERAKGNILERFSAQQFPDLHSELNLSSLELGDSALYFCASSVAAGGQETQYFGPGTRLLVL.

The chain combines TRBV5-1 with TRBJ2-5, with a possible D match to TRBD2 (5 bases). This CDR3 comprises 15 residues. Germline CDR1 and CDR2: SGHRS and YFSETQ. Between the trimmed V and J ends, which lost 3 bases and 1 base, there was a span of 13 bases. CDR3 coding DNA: TGCGCCAGCAGCTGGAGGACCTTAGTCCAAGAGACCCAGTACTTC. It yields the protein CASSWRTLVQETQYF.

Here the CDR3 DNA reads TGTGCCAGCAGCCCCAGGACAGGGAGGTACCCGCTACCATCCTACAATGAGCAGTTCTTC. Its translation: CASSPRTGRYPLPSYNEQFF. This chain uses TRBV9 with TRBJ2-1; 8 bases line up with TRBD1. CDR3 length equals 20 residues. Per germline, CDR1 SGDLS and CDR2 YYNGEE. V lost 4 bases and J lost 1; bases outside the gene matches: 19.

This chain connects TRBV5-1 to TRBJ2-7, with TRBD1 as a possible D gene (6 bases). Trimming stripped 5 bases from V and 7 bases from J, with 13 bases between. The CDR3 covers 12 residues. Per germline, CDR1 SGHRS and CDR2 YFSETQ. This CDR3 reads CASRTGLGEQYF. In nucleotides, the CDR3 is TGCGCCAGCAGAACAGGGCTAGGGGAGCAGTACTTC.

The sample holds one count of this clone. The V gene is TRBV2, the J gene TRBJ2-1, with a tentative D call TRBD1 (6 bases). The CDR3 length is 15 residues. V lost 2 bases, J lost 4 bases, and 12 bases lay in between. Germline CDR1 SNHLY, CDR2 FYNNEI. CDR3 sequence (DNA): TGTGCCAGCAGTGAACAGGGGAGAAATTACAATGAGCAGTTCTTC. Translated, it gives CASSEQGRNYNEQFF.

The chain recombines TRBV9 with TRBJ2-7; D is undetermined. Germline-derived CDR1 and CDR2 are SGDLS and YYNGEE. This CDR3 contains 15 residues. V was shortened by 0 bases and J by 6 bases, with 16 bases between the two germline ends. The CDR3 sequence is CASSVAAQAPAEQYF. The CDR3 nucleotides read TGTGCCAGCAGCGTAGCTGCCCAGGCCCCTGCCGAGCAGTACTTC.

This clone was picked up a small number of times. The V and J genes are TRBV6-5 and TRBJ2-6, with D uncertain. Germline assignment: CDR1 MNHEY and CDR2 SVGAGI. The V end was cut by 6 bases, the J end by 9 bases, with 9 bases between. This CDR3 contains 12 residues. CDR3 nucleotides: TGTGCCAGCAGAAACGAGATCAACGTCCTGACTTTC. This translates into CASRNEINVLTF.

The CDR3 loop reads CASGGAFSNQPQHF. CDR3 sequence (DNA): TGTGCCAGCGGAGGGGCCTTTAGCAATCAGCCCCAGCATTTT. The chain employs TRBV2 and TRBJ1-5; TRBD1 might be the D (5 bases). Germline V gives CDR1 SNHLY, CDR2 FYNNEI. CDR3 length: 14 residues. V was cut by 8 bases and J by 0 bases, with 11 bases left in between.

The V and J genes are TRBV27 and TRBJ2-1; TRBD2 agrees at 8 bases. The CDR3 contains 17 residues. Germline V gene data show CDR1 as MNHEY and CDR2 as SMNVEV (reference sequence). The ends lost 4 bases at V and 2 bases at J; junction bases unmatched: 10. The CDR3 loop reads CASSSLPTSVAYNEQFF. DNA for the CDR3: TGTGCCAGCAGTTCCCTCCCGACTAGCGTTGCCTACAATGAGCAGTTCTTC.